This is a list of T cell receptor beta chains from one sample in a study of beta chain features in type 1 diabetes. Profiled with immunoSEQ multiplex PCR; TCRdb holds only in-frame clones, not every one. Among under 300,000 clones, 27% were seen once, and the ten largest hold about 3.9%. The sample consisted of central memory CD4+ T cells from blood. The origin of the receptors is a young man in good health. CDR3s include the opening cysteine and the closing phenylalanine or tryptophan. The D gene is left open where the match is weak. Size values are once, few and many counts, or a class for expanded clones, and some rows have none.

J gene | clone size | D gene | V gene | CDR3 DNA | CDR3 protein
TRBJ1-6 | - | - | TRBV6-4 | TGTGCCAGCACCCCCCCGGCACCCCTCCACTTT | CASTPPAPLHF
TRBJ2-6 | once | - | TRBV18 | TGTGCCAGCTCACCAGGTTCTACTGGGGCCAACGTCCTGACTTTC | CASSPGSTGANVLTF
TRBJ2-3 | many | TRBD1 | TRBV15 | TGTGCCACCAGCCGGGACAGGCAGAGGGCAGATACGCAGTATTTT | CATSRDRQRADTQYF
TRBJ1-2 | few | - | TRBV29-1 | TGCAGCGTTTCGCAAACGGTCTATGGCTACACCTTC | CSVSQTVYGYTF
TRBJ2-7 | - | - | TRBV7-7 | TGTGCCAGCAGCTTAGACTTCCTCCAAGGAGAGCAGTACTTC | CASSLDFLQGEQYF
TRBJ2-7 | many | TRBD2 | TRBV18 | TGTGCCAGCTCACCTCACACGGGGGGGCGGCAGTACTTC | CASSPHTGGRQYF
TRBJ2-3 | - | - | TRBV18 | TGTGCCAGCTCACCAGATGTAAGGTCGGATACGCAGTATTTT | CASSPDVRSDTQYF
TRBJ1-6 | - | TRBD1 | TRBV2 | TGTGCCAGCAGTATCCTACAGGGGGCGGCTAATTCACCCCTCCACTTT | CASSILQGAANSPLHF
TRBJ2-1 | - | TRBD2 | TRBV6-1 | TGTGCCAGCAGTGTTAGCGGGGGCCGATACAATGAGCAGTTCTTC | CASSVSGGRYNEQFF
TRBJ2-6 | many | - | TRBV29-1 | TGCAGCGTTGCGGTGGATGCTGGGGCCAACGTCCTGACTTTC | CSVAVDAGANVLTF
TRBJ1-5 | - | - | TRBV7-9 | TGTGCCAGCAGCTTTGGTGGACCGAGCAATCAGCCCCAGCATTTT | CASSFGGPSNQPQHF
TRBJ1-5 | - | TRBD1 | TRBV30 | TGTGCCTTACAGGGGAATAGCAATCAGCCCCAGCATTTT | CALQGNSNQPQHF
TRBJ2-6 | - | TRBD1 | TRBV10-3 | TGTGCCATCAGTGAGGCCGGGACAGGGGGAGGCTCTGGGGCCAACGTCCTGACTTTC | CAISEAGTGGGSGANVLTF
TRBJ2-7 | - | TRBD1 | TRBV4-3 | TGCGCCAGCAGCCAAGATCTCGCAGGGGGATCGCAGTACTTC | CASSQDLAGGSQYF
TRBJ2-7 | - | - | TRBV7-9 | TGTGCCAGCAGCTTTGGACAGACATCCTACGAGCAGTACTTC | CASSFGQTSYEQYF
TRBJ2-5 | - | TRBD2 | TRBV7-2 | TGTGCCAGCAGCTCCCCCGGGGTAGCGGGAGACGTGTGGGAGACCCAGTACTTC | CASSSPGVAGDVWETQYF
TRBJ1-2 | - | - | TRBV5-4 | TGTGCCAGCTCGCTACCCGGAGCTAACTATGGCTACACCTTC | CASSLPGANYGYTF
TRBJ2-7 | - | TRBD2 | TRBV6-5 | TGTGCCAGCAGAAAAACTAGCGGGGGAGAATACGAGCAGTACTTC | CASRKTSGGEYEQYF
TRBJ1-5 | few | - | TRBV28 | TGTGCCAGCAGTTTAGTTAGGGGGGAACAGCCCCAGCATTTT | CASSLVRGEQPQHF
TRBJ1-2 | few | - | TRBV5-4 | TGTGCCAGCAGCTTGAAAACAGAAGTTCCCTATGGCTACACCTTC | CASSLKTEVPYGYTF
TRBJ2-5 | - | TRBD2 | TRBV4-1 | TGCGCCAGCAGCCCATCACGGACTAGCCTCGGCCAAGAGACCCAGTACTTC | CASSPSRTSLGQETQYF
TRBJ2-4 | few | - | TRBV2 | TGTGCCAGCAGTCGCAGGGAAACCAAAAACATTCAGTACTTC | CASSRRETKNIQYF
TRBJ2-1 | many | - | TRBV30 | TGTGCCTGGGACCTCTCCTACAATGAGCAGTTCTTC | CAWDLSYNEQFF
TRBJ2-5 | few | TRBD1 | TRBV30 | TGTGCCTGGAGTTCCCCCGGGACAGGGAGGGATGAGCAGTACTTC | CAWSSPGTGRDEQYF
TRBJ2-7 | many | - | TRBV7-8 | TGTGCCAGCAGCCCCGGCGAAATCTACGAGCAGTACTTC | CASSPGEIYEQYF
TRBJ2-1 | - | - | TRBV9 | TGTGCCAGCAGCGTAGGTTCCGGCGGTGGTGAGCAGTTCTTC | CASSVGSGGGEQFF